This TCR beta chain is drawn from a study of low-dose radiotherapy and immunotherapy resistance in tumors (dated by TCRdb to the early 2020s). As for the study more broadly: In Cohort 1, 0.5 Gy per fraction was delivered every 2 weeks, and a total PTV dose of 6.5 Gy was prescribed. Cohort 2 received 1 Gy per fraction every two weeks, with a total of 13 Gy over 26 weeks. Patients were given nivolumab as a 240 mg flat dose every two weeks and ipilimumab at 1 mg/kg every six weeks, with both drugs delivered intravenously. Intravenous cyclophosphamide at 200 mg/m2 was administered every two weeks, one day ahead of each radiation and immunotherapy administration. Starting on cycle 1 day 1, patients took 300 mg of aspirin by mouth once daily for four cycles. The trial did not randomize participants into treatment groups. Eight patients were included in the translational analysis: three from the first dose cohort and the first five from the second dose cohort.

This clonotype appeared many times. Its antigen is unknown. Qualities for individual bases were not recorded, and no much larger clone is one base off. The CDR3 covers 13 residues, taking in both the cysteine and the phenylalanine. The DNA shown is the 39-base CDR3, in frame from base 1. CDR1 is given as DFQATT and CDR2 as SNEGSKA, both from the germline V gene (reference sequence). First-strand cDNA was synthesized using Superscript III and a set of TRAV- and TRBV-specific primers, so that both TCRalpha and TCRbeta chains were covered. TCRs were amplified with Phusion for about 20 PCR cycles using a constant-region primer together with the adapter attached to the V primers. Isolated mRNA was amplified with the MessageAmp II aRNA Amplification Kit, using a roughly 17-hour in vitro transcription at 37°C. mRNA for TCR sequencing was isolated with the Dynabeads mRNA DIRECT Purification Kit. Indexed Illumina adapters were added in a second Phusion PCR of 25 cycles, after which AMPure XP beads were used to purify the products. Deep sequencing of TCRalpha and TCRbeta libraries was performed on an Illumina MiniSeq instrument. Concerning the study's data processing: Using custom Perl scripts, TCR sequences that encoded the same protein were pooled, out-of-frame sequences were dropped, and the abundance of each clonotype was calculated. Any TCR sequence backed by just one read was left out of the analysis. The metrics used to describe the repertoires included Shannon entropy, Gini index, clonality, richness, and the frequency of TCRs shared between repertoires. Using fastp at Q25 and MiXCR, TCRdb reprocessed the public reads and kept productive beta chains. All rows with the same CDR3 protein become a single entry with the most common DNA and genes. TCRdb's processing, not the authors', yielded these V and J calls. For this sample the table gives approximately 90,000 distinct CDR3 sequences, of which 9% to 9.5% were detected only once. Jointly, the top ten make up under 1.1% of the sample.

This specimen's time point label, interpreted: before trial treatment. The donors came from RACIN, which was a single-arm phase I dose-escalation trial that paired nivolumab and ipilimumab with aspirin, low-dose cyclophosphamide and low-dose radiotherapy. Eligible patients had advanced, TIL-negative solid tumors. The sequence joins TRBV20-1 to TRBJ2-2, with TRBD1 matching 7 junction bases. This TCR was recovered from a male donor with prostate cancer. The specimen was PBMCs, collected before treatment. Read as DNA, the sequence is TGCAGCCCGGGACAGCTTTCCACCGGGGAGCTGTTTTTT. This sequence encodes CSPGQLSTGELFF.